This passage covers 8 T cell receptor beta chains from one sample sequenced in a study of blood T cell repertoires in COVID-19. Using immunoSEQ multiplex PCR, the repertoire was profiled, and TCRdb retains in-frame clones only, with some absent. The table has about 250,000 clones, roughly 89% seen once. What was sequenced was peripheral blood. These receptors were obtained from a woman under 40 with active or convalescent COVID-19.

This chain's CDR3 is CASIRGLGPIGNEKLFF. The CDR3 DNA reads TGTGCCAGCATTAGGGGGCTAGGCCCCATTGGTAATGAAAAACTGTTTTTT. V is TRBV28 and J is TRBJ1-4; TRBD1 aligns across 7 bases. V lost 7 bases to trimming and J lost 4 bases; unmatched junction nucleotides: 15. The CDR3 consists of 17 residues. Looked up from germline, CDR1 is MDHEN and CDR2 is SYDVKM.

This chain's CDR3 is CASIGSSYEQYF. For the CDR3, the DNA is TGTGCCTCCATTGGGAGCTCCTACGAGCAGTACTTC. The chain is built from TRBV28 and TRBJ2-7; D may be TRBD2 (5 bases). Germline values: CDR1 MDHEN, CDR2 SYDVKM. V shed 11 bases and J shed 0 bases, with 11 bases lying between them. The CDR3 consists of 12 residues.

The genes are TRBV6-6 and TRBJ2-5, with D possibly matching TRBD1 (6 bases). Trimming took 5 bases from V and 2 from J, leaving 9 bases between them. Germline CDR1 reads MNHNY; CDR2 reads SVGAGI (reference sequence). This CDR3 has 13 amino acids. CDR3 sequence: CASSGTLQETQYF. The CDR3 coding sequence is TGTGCCAGCAGTGGGACATTACAAGAGACCCAGTACTTC.

The CDR3 is CASSQTGQGGRPQHF. The CDR3 DNA sequence: TGTGCCAGCAGTCAGACTGGACAGGGCGGGCGGCCCCAGCATTTT. The J gene is TRBJ1-5, the V gene TRBV6-2 or TRBV6-3; 8 nucleotides align to TRBD1. Germline CDR1 reads MNHEY; CDR2 reads SVGEGT. The ends lost 5 bases at V and 9 bases at J; junction bases unmatched: 12. The CDR3 spans 15 residues.

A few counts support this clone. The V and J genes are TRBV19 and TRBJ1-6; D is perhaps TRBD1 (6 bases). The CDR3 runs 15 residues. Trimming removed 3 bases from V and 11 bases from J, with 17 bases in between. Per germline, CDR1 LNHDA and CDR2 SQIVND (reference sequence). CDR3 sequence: CASSIRGPPWPPLHF. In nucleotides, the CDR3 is TGTGCCAGTAGTATCAGGGGCCCGCCCTGGCCACCCCTCCACTTT.

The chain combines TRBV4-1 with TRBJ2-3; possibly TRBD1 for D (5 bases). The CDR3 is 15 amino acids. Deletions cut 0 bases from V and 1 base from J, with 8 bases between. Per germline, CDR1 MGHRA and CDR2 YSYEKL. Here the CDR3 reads CASSQEARGTDTQYF. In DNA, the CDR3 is TGCGCCAGCAGCCAAGAGGCCAGGGGCACAGATACGCAGTATTTT.

CDR3 sequence (DNA): TGTGCCAGCAGCCAAGACAGTCGTAATGAAAAACTGTTTTTT. Translated, it gives CASSQDSRNEKLFF. The rearrangement joins TRBV4-2 to TRBJ1-4; D gene ambiguous. The CDR3 has 14 residues. The V gene's germline CDR1 is LGHNA and CDR2 YNFKEQ. Trimming cost V 0 bases and J 4 bases, with 6 bases left between them.

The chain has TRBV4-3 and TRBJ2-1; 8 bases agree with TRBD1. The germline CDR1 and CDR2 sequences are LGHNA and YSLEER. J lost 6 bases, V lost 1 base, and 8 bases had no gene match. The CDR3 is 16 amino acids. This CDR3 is CASSQGWDRSRNEQFF. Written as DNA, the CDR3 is TGCGCCAGCAGCCAAGGGTGGGACAGGTCGCGCAATGAGCAGTTCTTC.